These T cell receptor beta chains were read from a single sample in a study of CD4 and CD8 cells across lung adenocarcinoma regions. MiXCR, run by TCRdb on the PCR reads, gives a single entry per CDR3 protein. The sample holds some 27,000 distinct CDR3 sequences; around 53% are singletons and the top ten take about half. The sequenced sample consisted of CD8+ T cells from the center of a lung tumor. Receptors originate from a male donor with lung adenocarcinoma. The CD4 and CD8 labels of this study may be unreliable. The CDR3 runs from the conserved cysteine through the conserved F or W. The D gene is left open where the match is weak. Clone size is shown for a subset of rows, as once, few, many or a class of expanded clone.

D gene,V gene,clone size,CDR3 length,J gene,CDR3 DNA,CDR3 protein
TRBD2,TRBV3-1,many,16,TRBJ2-5,TGTGCCAGCAGCCAAGATGGAACTAGCGGGAGAGAGACCCAGTACTTC,CASSQDGTSGRETQYF
NA,TRBV5-3,NA,13,TRBJ2-7,TGTGCCAGAAGCTTGGCAAGGGAACACGAGCAGTACTTC,CARSLAREHEQYF
NA,TRBV5-1,NA,16,TRBJ2-6,TGCGCCAGCAGAACCGGACAGCCCTCTGGGGCCAACGTCCTGACTTTC,CASRTGQPSGANVLTF
NA,TRBV10-2,once,13,TRBJ2-3,TGCGCCAGCGGGCTTTCAGGCAGAAACACGCAGTATTTT,CASGLSGRNTQYF
TRBD1,TRBV10-1,many,13,TRBJ1-2,TGCGCCAGCAGCCCGGGACAGTCCTATGGCTACACCTTC,CASSPGQSYGYTF
TRBD2,TRBV7-2,NA,16,TRBJ2-1,TGTGCCAGCAGCTTAGCTGGCGGGAGGGTTCGGAATGAGCAGTTCTTC,CASSLAGGRVRNEQFF
TRBD1,TRBV10-1,NA,13,TRBJ2-2,TGCGCCAGTCAAAGACAGGGATTCGGGGAGCTGTTTTTT,CASQRQGFGELFF
NA,TRBV6-1,few,14,TRBJ2-3,TGTGCCGGCAGGGGGGGCGGGGACCCAGATACGCAGTACTTT,CAGRGGGDPDTQYF
TRBD1,TRBV7-3,few,14,TRBJ2-1,TGTGCCAGCAGCATAGGACAGGGAGGCAATGAGCAGTTCTTC,CASSIGQGGNEQFF
NA,TRBV6-5,large,13,TRBJ2-1,TGTGCCAGCAGTTTTGATCCCTACAATGAGCAGTTCTTC,CASSFDPYNEQFF
NA,TRBV6-1,NA,16,TRBJ2-6,TGTGCCAGCAGTGAATTAAGGGGGAGCGGGGCCAACGTGCTGTACTTC,CASSELRGSGANVLYF
NA,TRBV6-8,NA,14,TRBJ2-7,TGTGCCAGCATGGGGCGGTGTGCCACAGATACGCAGTACTTC,CASMGRCATDTQYF
NA,TRBV10-2,many,12,TRBJ2-1,TGCGCCAGCAGTGAGTGGGGGACTGAGCAGTTCTTC,CASSEWGTEQFF
NA,TRBV6-5,medium-sized,13,TRBJ2-1,TGTGCCAGCAGGACTAGTGGCTACAATGAGCAGTTCTTC,CASRTSGYNEQFF
TRBD2,TRBV6-1,NA,15,TRBJ2-4,TGTGCCAGCTCCACGGGCGTGCTAGCGGAAGACATTCAGTATTTC,CASSTGVLAEDIQYF
NA,TRBV4-1,many,15,TRBJ2-5,TGCGCCAGCAGCCGCCAGGTCTCACGCGCCGAGACCCAGTACTTC,CASSRQVSRAETQYF
NA,TRBV6-1,NA,17,TRBJ2-6,TGTGCCAGCAGTCCCTGGGCTGCGAGCTCTTGCTCCAACGTGCAGACTTTC,CASSPWAASSCSNVQTF
NA,TRBV10-2,NA,14,TRBJ2-4,TGCGGCAGCACGGGGCGGGGAGCCAAAAATATTCAGTATTTC,CGSTGRGAKNIQYF
NA,TRBV6-1,NA,13,TRBJ2-2,TGTGCCAGCAGGCCAGGGTTCGCCGAGAAGCAGTTTTTT,CASRPGFAEKQFF
NA,TRBV6-5,NA,17,TRBJ2-2,TGTGCCAGCAGTTCTCCATCAGGGGCCCTAAACACCGGGGAGCTGTTTTTT,CASSSPSGALNTGELFF
TRBD1,TRBV4-1,many,21,TRBJ1-4,TGCGCCAGCAGCCCCACAGGGGGGACAGGGGGCGGAGGGGGTCTCAATGAAAAACTGTTTTTT,CASSPTGGTGGGGGLNEKLFF
NA,TRBV14,NA,12,TRBJ2-2,TGTGCCAGCAGCCCTGGGACCGGGGAGCTGTTTTTT,CASSPGTGELFF
NA,TRBV20-1,NA,12,TRBJ2-7,TGCAGTGCTACCTGGGGTGGGGGCGAGCAGTACTTC,CSATWGGGEQYF
NA,TRBV6-1,NA,15,TRBJ2-4,TGTGCCAGCAGCACGGGGCCAGGAGCCACAGATATTCAGTACTTC,CASSTGPGATDIQYF
NA,TRBV3-1,many,13,TRBJ2-1,TGTGCCAGCAGCCCCGGGATTCGCAATGAGCAGTTCTTC,CASSPGIRNEQFF
TRBD2,TRBV10-1,NA,15,TRBJ2-2,TGCGCCAGCAGTGCTAGCGGGATGAACACCGGGGAGCTGTTTTTT,CASSASGMNTGELFF
NA,TRBV10-3,few,11,TRBJ1-2,TGTGCCACTTCTACAGGGCCGGCCACAACCTTC,CATSTGPATTF
TRBD2,TRBV6-1,medium-sized,16,TRBJ2-1,TGTGCCAGCAGTGAATTCGAGCGGGAGGACTACAATGAGCAGTTCTTC,CASSEFEREDYNEQFF
NA,TRBV10-2,NA,16,TRBJ2-7,TGCGCCAGCAGTGAACACGGGCTGGGGGCCGGAGATACGCAGTACTTC,CASSEHGLGAGDTQYF
NA,TRBV6-1,NA,15,TRBJ2-4,TGTGCCAGCGACACGGGGGCATGGGCCAAAGATACTCAGTACTTC,CASDTGAWAKDTQYF
NA,TRBV6-1,many,12,TRBJ1-5,TGTGCCAGCGGTCAACTCTATCAGCCCCAGCATTTT,CASGQLYQPQHF
NA,TRBV27,few,17,TRBJ2-1,TGTGCCAGCGGGGTGGGAGCTGGACCGAGCTCCTACAATGAGCAGTTCTTC,CASGVGAGPSSYNEQFF